Each of the 23 T cell receptor beta chains below was sequenced from the same sample in a study of CD8+CD57+ T cells in acquired aplastic anemia. CD8+CD57+ cell expansion, shown by flow cytometry, had occurred in the patients selected for sequencing. The study profiled TCR beta VDJ and CDR3 using genomic DNA as template. TCRdb called the reads again in MiXCR, with one record for every CDR3 protein. The sample lists about 200,000 distinct CDR3 sequences; more than 55% were seen once. Input material: sorted CD4+, CD8+, or CD8+CD57+ T cells (not recorded which) from PBMCs. Every receptor here comes from a human donor with aplastic anemia.

The chain uses TRBV10-3 and TRBJ1-2; a possible D gene is TRBD1 (5 bases). The germline V and J ends were trimmed by 2 bases and 0 bases, with 7 bases remaining between them. Germline V gene data show CDR1 as ENHRY and CDR2 as SYGVKD. The CDR3 length is 14 residues. The CDR3 sequence: CAISEEGSNYGYTF. CDR3 bases: TGTGCCATCAGTGAGGAGGGGTCTAACTATGGCTACACCTTC.

This rearrangement joins TRBV7-9 to TRBJ2-7; D unclear. V gave up 6 bases and J gave up 9 bases, with 21 bases separating them. The germline V gene encodes CDR1 SEHNR and CDR2 FQNEAQ (reference sequence). The length of the CDR3 is 14 residues. The CDR3 DNA is TGTGCCAGCAGTCCTTGGACGGCCGTCATCGGGCAGTACTTC. Amino acids: CASSPWTAVIGQYF.

The chain employs TRBV5-1 and TRBJ2-7; D is ambiguous. The V end lost 0 bases, the J end lost 6 bases, and 13 bases lay between the germline ends. The germline V gene encodes CDR1 SGHRS and CDR2 YFSETQ. CDR3 size: 14 residues. CDR3 nucleotide sequence: TGCGCCAGCAGCTTGGCAGGCTGGCGCGGCGAGCAGTACTTC. Translated, it gives CASSLAGWRGEQYF.

In this sample, this clonotype turned up a few times. The chain recombines TRBV7-3 with TRBJ2-7; D unresolved. CDR3 length: 13 amino acids. The germline V and J ends were trimmed by 0 bases and 2 bases, with 5 bases remaining between them. CDR1 and CDR2 (germline): SGHTA, FQGTGA. The CDR3 DNA reads TGTGCCAGCAGCTTAACCAGCACCTACGAGCAGTACTTC. This sequence encodes CASSLTSTYEQYF.

This clonotype was seen a single time. The rearrangement uses TRBV11-2 and TRBJ2-7, with D possibly matching TRBD1 (6 bases). The CDR3 extends over 13 amino acids. From germline, CDR1 is SGHAT and CDR2 FQNNGV. The V end lost 5 bases, the J end lost 7 bases, and 15 bases lay between the germline ends. This CDR3 is CASSQTGSREQYF. The CDR3 DNA follows: TGTGCCAGCAGCCAAACAGGGAGTAGGGAGCAGTACTTC.

V gene TRBV5-1 combines with J gene TRBJ2-1; 11 nucleotides agree with TRBD1. V was pared by 4 bases and J by 4 bases, with 7 bases of the junction left unmatched. This CDR3 contains 16 residues. The germline CDR1 and CDR2 sequences are SGHRS and YFSETQ. The CDR3 sequence: CASSIGGTGGYNEQFF. The CDR3 nucleotides are TGCGCCAGCAGCATCGGCGGGACAGGGGGTTACAATGAGCAGTTCTTC.

The CDR3 here is CASSVVGDPYEQYF. CDR3 coding DNA: TGTGCCAGCAGCGTAGTAGGGGATCCCTACGAGCAGTACTTC. The chain joins TRBV9 to TRBJ2-7; possible D gene TRBD1, 5 bases. This CDR3 comprises 14 residues. V lost 0 bases to trimming and J lost 2 bases, with 9 bases between them. The germline gives CDR1 SGDLS, CDR2 YYNGEE.

This clonotype showed up just a few times. J is TRBJ2-7 and V is TRBV11-2; 11 positions agree with TRBD2. There are 15 residues in the CDR3. Germline assignment: CDR1 SGHAT and CDR2 FQNNGV. Trimming at V came to 1 base and at J to 3 bases, leaving 2 bases not matched to a gene. Written as DNA, the CDR3 is TGTGCCAGCAGCTTAGGGACTAGCGGGCTCTACGAGCAGTACTTC. Its translation is CASSLGTSGLYEQYF.

This chain links TRBV6-6 with TRBJ1-2; D is unclear. This CDR3 comprises 13 residues. V was trimmed by 2 bases and J by 8 bases, leaving 12 bases between them. Germline assignment: CDR1 MNHNY and CDR2 SVGAGI (reference sequence). The CDR3 region is CASSYGRRAGYTF. The CDR3 coding sequence is TGTGCCAGCAGTTACGGGCGGCGGGCCGGCTACACCTTC.

This clonotype was observed a few times. The chain joins TRBV6-2 or TRBV6-3 to TRBJ2-3; D might be TRBD1 or TRBD2, each matching 5 bases. The CDR3 runs 13 residues. V lost 9 bases and J 0 bases, leaving 10 bases between the germline ends. CDR1 MNHEY and CDR2 SVGEGT come from the germline V gene. In DNA form, the CDR3 reads TGTGCCAGTGACGGGGCTAGCACAGATACGCAGTATTTT. As protein: CASDGASTDTQYF.

The chain recombines TRBV12-3 or TRBV12-4 with TRBJ1-2, with D maybe TRBD1 (5 bases). Trimming shortened V by 7 bases and J by 1 base, and 13 bases separated the two germline ends. The CDR3 runs 14 residues. The CDR3 sequence is CASTRAGRNYGYTF. The CDR3 DNA sequence: TGTGCCAGCACCAGGGCCGGCCGTAACTATGGCTACACCTTC.

The rearrangement uses TRBV7-9 and TRBJ2-7, with a tentative D call TRBD1 (6 bases). This CDR3 is built from 13 residues. V shed 3 bases and J shed 5 bases, with 11 bases lying between them. The V gene's germline CDR1 is SEHNR and CDR2 FQNEAQ (reference sequence). Here the CDR3 reads CASSFRGMDEQYF. The CDR3 DNA follows: TGTGCCAGCAGCTTTAGGGGGATGGACGAGCAGTACTTC.

The chain has TRBV25-1 and TRBJ1-6; D call uncertain. Germline-derived CDR1 and CDR2 are MGHDK and SYGVNS. This CDR3 contains 15 residues. V was clipped by 2 bases and J by 7 bases, with 12 bases between them. This CDR3 is CASSEIAGKNSPLHF. In DNA, the CDR3 is TGTGCCAGCAGTGAAATCGCGGGAAAAAATTCACCCCTCCACTTT.

The chain is built from TRBV7-9 and TRBJ1-1, with D possibly matching TRBD1 (6 bases). The germline CDR1 and CDR2 sequences are SEHNR and FQNEAQ (reference sequence). With 5 bases removed from V and 2 bases from J, the gap between germline ends came to 9 bases. CDR3 length: 13 residues. The CDR3 loop is CASSQGQNTEAFF. The DNA for the CDR3 is TGTGCCAGCAGCCAGGGACAAAACACTGAAGCTTTCTTT.

The chain combines TRBV2 with TRBJ1-5, with no clear D. The V end was cut by 6 bases, the J end by 5 bases, with 20 bases between. The CDR3 spans 16 residues. Germline CDR1 SNHLY, CDR2 FYNNEI. The CDR3 reads CASSQVYSGSHQPQHF. In DNA, the CDR3 is TGTGCCAGCAGCCAAGTTTATTCCGGGTCGCATCAGCCCCAGCATTTT.

The chain uses TRBV7-6 and TRBJ2-5, with 7 bases aligning to TRBD2. V was pared by 6 bases and J by 7 bases, with 5 bases of the junction left unmatched. The V gene's germline CDR1 is SGHVS and CDR2 FNYEAQ. The CDR3 contains 12 residues. CDR3: CASRSGVGTQYF. The CDR3, as DNA: TGTGCCAGCAGGAGCGGGGTTGGGACCCAGTACTTC.

The chain employs TRBV29-1 and TRBJ2-7; tentatively, D is TRBD1 (6 bases). Germline-derived CDR1 and CDR2 are SQVTM and ANQGSEA. CDR3 size: 13 residues. The ends were cut back, 7 bases at V and 0 bases at J, with 13 bases in the middle. CDR3 protein: CSALDSASYEQYF. The CDR3 DNA is TGCAGCGCTTTGGACAGTGCCTCCTACGAGCAGTACTTC.

The CDR3 DNA is TGCGCCAGCAGTGATTTTTCGCGGGGGGTGGATGAGCAGTTCTTC. It specifies CASSDFSRGVDEQFF. The chain has TRBV10-2 and TRBJ2-1; 8 bases map to TRBD2. Germline CDR1 reads WSHSY; CDR2 reads SAAADI. V lost 3 bases to trimming and J lost 8 bases; unmatched junction nucleotides: 9. The CDR3 has 15 amino acids.

The table lists this clonotype with a count of one. The chain uses TRBV7-2 and TRBJ2-3; TRBD1 matches 7 bases. Losses at the gene ends were 2 bases for V and 6 bases for J; bases not matched to a gene: 14. This CDR3 has 17 amino acids. Germline V CDR1 and CDR2: SGHTA, FQGNSA. The CDR3 here is CASSLIDMGRGSDTQYF. The CDR3 nucleotides are TGTGCCAGCAGCTTAATCGATATGGGCAGGGGGAGTGATACGCAGTATTTT.

The V and J genes are TRBV19 and TRBJ1-1; D remains ambiguous. V was shortened by 2 bases and J by 4 bases, with 11 bases between the two germline ends. Per the germline V gene, CDR1 is LNHDA and CDR2 is SQIVND (reference sequence). The CDR3 sequence is 14 residues long. The CDR3 bases are TGTGCCAGTAGTATACAGTCCGGGTTCACTGAAGCTTTCTTT. Protein product: CASSIQSGFTEAFF.

The CDR3, as DNA: TGCAGTGCTAGCCCCCCCCAGAACACCGGGGAGCTGTTTTTT. It translates to CSASPPQNTGELFF. The J gene is TRBJ2-2, the V gene TRBV20-1, with D uncertain. V lost 3 bases to trimming and J lost 1 base, with 9 bases between them. Germline V gene lookup returns CDR1 DFQATT and CDR2 SNEGSKA (reference sequence). The CDR3 loop spans 14 amino acids.

With regard to this clonotype: The junction differs from germline at one of its ends, possibly a read error. This chain links TRBV7-7 with TRBJ2-1; 8 positions match TRBD2. The germline V gene has CDR1 SSHAT and CDR2 FNYEAQ (reference sequence). The CDR3 runs 17 residues. The CDR3 loop reads CASSLGSGGGSSNEQFF. The CDR3 region has the DNA TGTGCCAGCAGCTTAGGGTCCGGGGGGGGCTCCTCCAATGAGCAGTTCTTC.

This clonotype was picked up a small number of times. The genes are TRBV9 and TRBJ2-2; D unclear. The CDR3 contains 14 residues. V was shortened by 0 bases and J by 6 bases, with 9 bases between the two germline ends. CDR1 is SGDLS and CDR2 is YYNGEE in the germline V gene. The CDR3 bases are TGTGCCAGCAGCGTAGCGGACGACGCCGGGGAGCTGTTTTTT. This translates into CASSVADDAGELFF.